This TCR beta chain is drawn from a study of cytomegalovirus exposure and HLA in healthy donors. Findings of the study overall: A link between a missense DCLRE1C variant and TCR beta V- and J-gene trimming emerged from a later analysis.

In the case of this clone: Its antigen is undetermined.

The CDR3 contains 16 residues. Germline CDR1 is MGHRA and CDR2 is YSYEKL. The V and J ends lost 4 bases and 3 bases, in that order; junction bases with no gene match: 10. Amplification used 60 Vbeta primers and 13 Jbeta primers. TCRdb's copy holds only in-frame clones and misses some; the assay was immunoSEQ multiplex PCR. The data show roughly 180,000 clones, 84% seen once. The clonotype originates from a girl between 5 and 17 years old in good health and CMV-seropositive. This chain connects TRBV4-1 to TRBJ2-7; 9 bases are a match to TRBD1. Sequenced: PBMCs. The CDR3 region is CASSLVPGTGHYEQYF. CDR3 in DNA: TGCGCCAGCAGCCTCGTACCCGGGACAGGGCACTACGAGCAGTACTTC.